Presented here are 22 T cell receptor beta chains from one specimen sequenced in a study of T cells in women clearing cervical HPV infection. This table comes from immunoSEQ multiplex PCR, and its TCRdb copy is limited to in-frame clones, with some not included. The sample includes some 10,000 clones. Material for sequencing was blood buffy coat. The receptors stem from a woman between 18 and 70 years old with a cervical HPV16 infection that either progressed to CIN3+ or cleared (not recorded which).

Concerning this clone itself: The CDR3 end falls 3 residues outside the read, so it is completed with the germline J gene. The rearrangement joins TRBV7-6 to TRBJ2-4; a weak D match, TRBD2 (6 bases). Germline CDR1 reads SGHVS; CDR2 reads FNYEAQ. The CDR3 runs to 14 residues. CDR3 DNA (partial): TGTGCCAGCAGCTTAGTCTGGGGGGAAGAGACT. Its protein is CASSLVWGEET. In full, the CDR3 is CASSLVWGEETQYF.

CDR3 DNA (partial): TGCAGTTCCTTGGTACTAGCGGACTTGGGTGAG. Translating gives CSSLVLADLGE. The whole CDR3 protein is CSSLVLADLGEQFF. The chain joins TRBV20-1 to TRBJ2-1; TRBD2 agrees at 8 bases. The CDR3 extends 3 residues past the end of the read, so its final part is completed from the germline J gene. The V and J ends lost 8 bases and 9 bases, in that order; junction bases with no gene match: 15. This CDR3 has 14 amino acids. Germline values: CDR1 DFQATT, CDR2 SNEGSKA (reference sequence).

On this clone: One end of the junction fails to match germline, which may point to a read error. The read comes to an end 3 residues before the CDR3 does, leaving the germline J gene to fill in the end. The chain links TRBV7-7 to TRBJ1-4; 7 nucleotides agree with TRBD1. The CDR3 has 14 residues. The germline V gene encodes CDR1 SSHAT and CDR2 FNYEAQ (reference sequence). The CDR3 loop is CASSLGAGGEKLFF. Incomplete CDR3 DNA: TGTGCTAGCAGCTTAGGGGCAGGGGGAGAAAAA. Full variable domain (remainder filled in from reference TRBV7-7 and TRBJ1-4): GAGVSQSPRYKVTKRGQDVTLRCDPISSHATLYWYQQALGQGPEFLTYFNYEAQPDKSGLPSDRFSAERPEGSISTLTIQRTEQRDSAMYRCASSLGAGGEKLFFGSGTQLSVL.

Points on this clone: Read data end 3 residues before the CDR3 end; the end is taken from the germline J gene. The gene calls are TRBV23-1 and TRBJ1-5, with D uncertain. TRBV23-1 qualifies as an ORF whose function is uncertain. The CDR3 runs to 15 residues. The V and J ends lost 3 bases and 5 bases respectively, with 14 bases between them. CDR3 residues: CASSQGSHLDQPQHF. Partial CDR3 DNA: TGCGCCAGCAGTCAGGGCTCACACTTAGATCAGCCC.

To note about this clone: The CDR3 extends 3 residues past the end of the read, so its final part is completed from the germline J gene. V usage is TRBV7-9 and J usage is TRBJ1-4; D gene unclear. V shed 1 base and J shed 4 bases, with 10 bases lying between them. Per the germline V gene, CDR1 is SEHNR and CDR2 is FQNEAQ (reference sequence). The CDR3 runs 15 residues. CDR3 DNA, as far as it was read: TGTGCCAGCAGCTTAGTCTCGCAGTATAATGAAAAA. Its protein is CASSLVSQYNEK. The complete CDR3 protein is CASSLVSQYNEKLFF.

In regard to this clone: The missing CDR3 end, 3 residues past where the read stops, is filled in from the germline J gene. V gene TRBV2 combines with J gene TRBJ2-7; 9 bases align to TRBD1. CDR1 and CDR2 from the germline V gene are SNHLY and FYNNEI. With V trimmed by 10 bases and J by 2 bases, 9 bases remained unmatched. The CDR3 covers 14 residues. The part of the CDR3 DNA that was read is TGTGCCACCGCCTTACAGGGGGCAGCCTACGAG. It encodes CATALQGAAYE. From start to end, the CDR3 is CATALQGAAYEQYF. Drawing the rest from reference TRBV2 and TRBJ2-7, the complete variable domain is EPEVTQTPSHQVTQMGQEVILRCVPISNHLYFYWYRQILGQKVEFLVSFYNNEISEKSEIFDDQFSVERPDGSNFTLKIRSTKLEDSAMYFCATALQGAAYEQYFGPGTRLTVT.

Considering frequency, this clone is medium-sized. The CDR3 end lies 3 residues beyond the end of the read and is filled in from the germline J gene. V is TRBV18 and J is TRBJ2-6; 9 bases line up with TRBD1. Germline CDR1 reads KGHSH; CDR2 reads LQKENI. J gave up 3 bases and V 3 bases, and 3 bases lay outside the gene matches. The CDR3 is 16 residues long. The CDR3 sequence is CASSPGTGIGANVLTF. CDR3 bases read: TGTGCCAGCTCACCCGGGACAGGGATTGGGGCCAACGTC.

Worth noting for this clone: The CDR3 is cut off 3 residues early in the read; its end comes from the germline J gene. The gene calls are TRBV7-3 and TRBJ2-2; D perhaps matches TRBD1 (5 bases). The germline V gene encodes CDR1 SGHTA and CDR2 FQGTGA. Trimming removed 2 bases at V and 1 base at J, with 8 bases between. The CDR3 is made up of 15 amino acids. The CDR3 sequence: CASSLLGQNTGELFF. The CDR3 DNA, read in part, is TGTGCCAGCAGCTTACTTGGACAGAACACCGGGGAG.

Remarks on this clone: The CDR3 extends 3 residues past the end of the read, so its final part is completed from the germline J gene. The rearrangement uses TRBV7-6 and TRBJ1-2, with D hard to call. CDR1 is SGHVS and CDR2 is FNYEAQ in the germline V gene. This CDR3 is 13 amino acids long. The sequenced part of the CDR3 DNA is TGTGCCAGCAGCAGACTAGGTTCGGATACC. This encodes CASSRLGSDT. The whole CDR3 region reads CASSRLGSDTYTF.

Judged by frequency, this clone is medium-sized. Read data end 3 residues before the CDR3 end; the end is taken from the germline J gene. The chain uses TRBV18 and TRBJ2-5, with 8 bases aligning to TRBD2. Losses at the gene ends were 3 bases for V and 5 bases for J; bases not matched to a gene: 8. The germline CDR1 and CDR2 sequences are KGHSH and LQKENI. The CDR3 loop spans 15 amino acids. The CDR3 protein is CASSPLVSGGETQYF. The covered CDR3 bases are TGTGCCAGCTCACCGCTCGTGAGCGGGGGTGAGACC.

The CDR3 is CASSPARGGLGYEQYF. The sequenced CDR3 bases are TGTGCCAGCTCACCAGCGAGGGGTGGACTAGGGTACGAG. The V call is TRBV18, the J call TRBJ2-7; 7 nucleotides match TRBD2. The read gets to within 3 residues of the CDR3 end, and the germline J gene fills in the rest. The CDR3 is 16 amino acids. V was clipped by 2 bases and J by 4 bases; unmatched bases: 11. Germline CDR1 reads KGHSH; CDR2 reads LQKENI.

Of note for this clone: The read comes to an end 3 residues before the CDR3 does, leaving the germline J gene to fill in the end. This chain links TRBV12-3 or TRBV12-4 with TRBJ1-6; TRBD1 is a possible D gene (6 bases). CDR3 length: 15 amino acids. Trimming took off 1 base at V and 3 bases at J, with 7 bases between the two ends. The CDR3 sequence: CASSLGRGYNSPLHF. The CDR3 bases that were read are TGTGCCAGCAGTTTAGGCAGGGGCTATAATTCACCC.

Considering frequency, this clone is medium-sized (0.01 to 0.1%). The CDR3 end lies 3 residues beyond the end of the read and is filled in from the germline J gene. This chain links TRBV10-1 with TRBJ2-3, with D possibly matching TRBD2 (6 bases). The length of the CDR3 is 13 residues. CDR1 WNHNN and CDR2 SYGVQD come from the germline V gene (reference sequence). The V gene lost 2 bases and the J gene lost 5 bases, with 8 bases spanning the gap. CDR3 bases read: TGCGCCAGCAGTGAGATGGGGGGAGATACG. This translates into CASSEMGGDT. The full CDR3 sequence reads CASSEMGGDTQYF.

A remark on this clone: The read finishes 3 residues shy of the CDR3 end, and the germline J gene is used to complete it. The rearrangement uses TRBV7-9 and TRBJ1-1; 9 bases align to TRBD1. CDR3 size: 14 residues. Per germline, CDR1 SEHNR and CDR2 FQNEAQ (reference sequence). V lost 3 bases, J lost 5 bases, and 4 bases stayed unmatched. The part of the CDR3 DNA that was read is TGTGCCAGCAGCTTTGGGACAGGGTTTACTGAA. Amino acids: CASSFGTGFTE. Given in full, the CDR3 is CASSFGTGFTEAFF.

About this clone: The CDR3 end falls 3 residues outside the read, so it is completed with the germline J gene. This chain joins TRBV10-3 and TRBJ2-1; maybe TRBD1 (5 bases). Between the trimmed V and J ends, which lost 2 bases and 5 bases, there was a span of 10 bases. Per germline, CDR1 ENHRY and CDR2 SYGVKD. This CDR3 comprises 14 residues. The DNA read from the CDR3 is TGTGCCATCAGTGAGCCAACAGGACACAATGAG. Encoded protein: CAISEPTGHNE. The full CDR3 reads CAISEPTGHNEQFF.

A note on this clone: The read halts 3 residues ahead of the CDR3 end, with the missing end drawn from the germline J gene. The chain uses TRBV19 and TRBJ2-3, with D possibly matching TRBD1 (6 bases). This CDR3 comprises 16 residues. Germline CDR1 and CDR2: LNHDA and SQIVND (reference sequence). The CDR3 region is CASTPEGRGRNQPQYF. CDR3 DNA (partial): TGTGCCAGTACCCCCGAGGGCAGGGGCCGCAATCAGCCG.

Notes on this clone: The observed sequence ends 3 residues before the CDR3 terminus, with the missing tail filled in from the germline J gene. The V gene is TRBV7-3, the J gene TRBJ2-3; the match to TRBD2 covers 10 bases. The junction had 16 bases not matched to a gene; V was cut back by 5 bases and J by 5 bases. The CDR3 sequence is 18 residues long. Germline loops: CDR1 SGHTA, CDR2 FQGTGA. This CDR3 is CASSATTGAGGPGDTQYF. Incomplete CDR3 DNA: TGTGCCAGCAGCGCAACCACAGGAGCGGGGGGGCCTGGAGATACG.

Remarks on this clone: Read sequence stops 3 residues before the CDR3 end, and the germline J gene provides the missing end. V usage is TRBV7-7 and J usage is TRBJ1-1, with 8 bases matching TRBD1. Germline values: CDR1 SSHAT, CDR2 FNYEAQ (reference sequence). CDR3 length: 12 residues. The CDR3 region is CASSPTGGEAFF. The DNA read from the CDR3 is TGTGCCAGCAGCCCTACAGGGGGTGAG.

Worth noting for this clone: With the read ending 3 residues before the CDR3 end, the germline J gene is used to fill in that end. This sequence joins TRBV2 and TRBJ1-5; tentatively, D is TRBD1 (6 bases). Germline V CDR1 and CDR2: SNHLY, FYNNEI. The CDR3 totals 14 residues. The CDR3 sequence: CASSAGTNIRPQHF. The CDR3 DNA, read in part, is TGTGCCAGCAGTGCCGGGACAAACATACGTCCC.

As to this clone: The read ends 3 residues before the CDR3 terminus; that terminus is restored from the germline J gene. The chain recombines TRBV5-6 with TRBJ2-1; 8 bases fit TRBD1. The length of the CDR3 is 14 residues. CDR1 SGHDT and CDR2 YYEEEE come from the germline V gene. Trimming cost V 4 bases and J 5 bases; bases outside gene matches: 5. The CDR3 protein is CASSPDRDNNEQFF. The CDR3 bases that were read are TGTGCCAGCAGCCCGGACAGGGATAACAATGAG.

A note on this clone: The sequenced fragment ends 3 residues before the CDR3 boundary, so the rest is inferred from the germline J gene. The rearrangement joins TRBV19 to TRBJ1-5; D possibly corresponds to TRBD1 (6 bases). The germline V and J ends were trimmed by 6 bases and 8 bases, with 8 bases remaining between them. CDR3 length: 11 residues. From germline, CDR1 is LNHDA and CDR2 SQIVND (reference sequence). The part of the CDR3 DNA that was read is TGTGCCAGTAGCCAGGGGAAGCCC. Its translation is CASSQGKP. The whole CDR3 protein is CASSQGKPQHF.

A note on this clone: The read gets to within 3 residues of the CDR3 end, and the germline J gene fills in the rest. The chain employs TRBV7-8 and TRBJ2-5, with D possibly matching TRBD1 (6 bases). The length of the CDR3 is 14 residues. Trimming removed 5 bases at V and 4 bases at J, with 14 bases between. Germline V lookup: CDR1 SGHVS, CDR2 FQNEAQ. The CDR3 here is CASSIQGPGETQYF. The sequenced CDR3 bases are TGTGCCAGCAGCATACAGGGTCCCGGAGAGACC.